The 30 T cell receptor beta chains in this list originate from one sample, sequenced in a study of blood T cells in healthy people across ages. Then a second PCR, running roughly 6 to 11 cycles, was carried out with a sample-barcoded 5' primer and a J-beta primer mix. From the 5' RACE reads, TCRdb called clonotypes with MiXCR, one entry per CDR3 protein. Seen here are about 1.8 million distinct CDR3 sequences, 49% observed once, and the top ten hold 2% to 2.5%. The sample comprised blood. The receptors originated from a woman in her thirties or forties in good health.

This clonotype was detected ten times or more. The genes are TRBV9 and TRBJ2-5, with TRBD2 identical over 13 bases. The length of the CDR3 is 16 residues. J was trimmed by 2 bases and V by 4 bases; bases with no gene match: 5. From germline, CDR1 is SGDLS and CDR2 YYNGEE. The CDR3 bases are TGTGCCAGCAGCCCTCGACTAGCGGGGGGACAAGAGACCCAGTACTTC. Its translation is CASSPRLAGGQETQYF.

This clonotype was counted a few times. The chain joins TRBV6-2 or TRBV6-3 to TRBJ2-3; 12 bases line up with TRBD2. The CDR3 extends over 18 amino acids. Germline assignment: CDR1 MNHEY and CDR2 SVGEGT. The trim removed 2 bases at V and 1 base at J, leaving 7 bases unmatched. This CDR3 is CASSYAGLAGTGTDTQYF. The CDR3 region has the DNA TGTGCCAGCAGTTACGCCGGACTAGCGGGAACCGGCACAGATACGCAGTATTTT.

V and J are TRBV2 and TRBJ2-3; D is perhaps TRBD1 or TRBD2 (6 bases each). V was clipped by 4 bases and J by 2 bases, with 16 bases between them. The CDR3 spans 16 residues. CDR1 and CDR2 (germline): SNHLY, FYNNEI. Here the CDR3 reads CASSVSRGGSTDTQYF. The CDR3 coding sequence is TGTGCCAGCAGTGTCTCCAGGGGAGGCTCCACAGATACGCAGTATTTT.

This chain joins TRBV9 and TRBJ2-7; D is perhaps TRBD1 (6 bases). Trimming removed 4 bases from V and 1 base from J, with 9 bases in between. Germline CDR1 and CDR2: SGDLS and YYNGEE. The CDR3 is 13 amino acids. The CDR3 region is CASSSGESYEQYF. The CDR3 DNA reads TGTGCCAGCAGCTCAGGGGAATCCTACGAGCAGTACTTC.

This clonotype was seen a few times. V gene TRBV29-1 combines with J gene TRBJ2-1; a weak D match, TRBD1 (6 bases). This CDR3 is 14 amino acids long. From germline, CDR1 is SQVTM and CDR2 ANQGSEA. Trimming removed 2 bases from V and 7 bases from J, with 15 bases in between. CDR3 in DNA: TGCAGCGTTGAACCTGACAGGCTGTGGAATGAGCAGTTCTTC. The encoded protein is CSVEPDRLWNEQFF.

The gene calls are TRBV20-1 and TRBJ2-7; 8 positions agree with TRBD1. J gave up 0 bases and V 6 bases, and 7 bases lay outside the gene matches. Germline-derived CDR1 and CDR2 are DFQATT and SNEGSKA (reference sequence). This CDR3 comprises 14 residues. In DNA, the CDR3 is TGCAGTGCAACCCGGGACAGGAGCTCCTACGAGCAGTACTTC. Its translation is CSATRDRSSYEQYF.

This clonotype was detected a few times. The chain employs TRBV11-1 and TRBJ1-2; no clear D. Germline V CDR1 and CDR2: SGHAT, FQDESV (reference sequence). Trimming removed 4 bases at V and 8 bases at J, with 17 bases between. This CDR3 comprises 14 residues. In DNA, the CDR3 is TGTGCCAGCAGCTCACTGGACCAACGTTCCGGCTACACCTTC. It yields the protein CASSSLDQRSGYTF.

The chain recombines TRBV20-1 with TRBJ1-2; the match to TRBD1 covers 9 bases. V lost 5 bases to trimming and J lost 9 bases; unmatched junction nucleotides: 13. The CDR3 extends over 14 amino acids. The germline CDR1 and CDR2 sequences are DFQATT and SNEGSKA (reference sequence). The DNA of the CDR3 is TGCAGTGCTTGGGAATCTCCGGGACAGGGACGCTACACCTTC. Translating it yields CSAWESPGQGRYTF.

The table lists this clonotype with a count of one. The rearrangement uses TRBV29-1 and TRBJ2-7; TRBD2 matches 7 bases. This CDR3 is built from 17 residues. Looked up from germline, CDR1 is SQVTM and CDR2 is ANQGSEA. The V segment lost 0 bases and the J segment 2 bases; nucleotides outside the gene matches: 13. CDR3 loop: CSVEDPYGLADPYEQYF. In DNA form, the CDR3 reads TGCAGCGTTGAAGATCCCTATGGGCTAGCGGATCCCTACGAGCAGTACTTC.

The chain recombines TRBV29-1 with TRBJ1-4, with D hard to call. Germline loops: CDR1 SQVTM, CDR2 ANQGSEA. V was clipped by 3 bases and J by 0 bases, with 5 bases between them. CDR3 length equals 13 residues. CDR3 nucleotide sequence: TGCAGCGTTGAGGTGGCAACTAATGAAAAACTGTTTTTT. Translating gives CSVEVATNEKLFF.

This chain joins TRBV9 and TRBJ2-4; D possibly corresponds to TRBD1 (6 bases). Trimming removed 0 bases at V and 6 bases at J, with 10 bases between. The CDR3 runs to 14 residues. The germline CDR1 and CDR2 sequences are SGDLS and YYNGEE. The CDR3 protein is CASSVGGGGNIQYF. The CDR3 DNA reads as TGTGCCAGCAGCGTAGGAGGGGGTGGAAACATTCAGTACTTC.

V and J are TRBV6-6 and TRBJ1-2, with a possible D match to TRBD1 (6 bases). The CDR3 runs to 15 residues. Germline V CDR1 and CDR2: MNHNY, SVGAGI (reference sequence). Trimming shortened V by 6 bases and J by 2 bases, and 16 bases separated the two germline ends. The CDR3 DNA reads TGTGCCAGCAGATTAGACAGGATACTAAACTATGGCTACACCTTC. It translates to CASRLDRILNYGYTF.

This clonotype was detected only a few times. The chain recombines TRBV7-2 with TRBJ2-3; D perhaps matches TRBD1 (6 bases). The CDR3 is 16 residues long. V was pared by 5 bases and J by 0 bases, with 15 bases between. CDR1 SGHTA and CDR2 FQGNSA come from the germline V gene. The DNA for the CDR3 is TGTGCCAGCAGCCTTCGGACAGTGGGGAGCACAGATACGCAGTATTTT. It is translated as CASSLRTVGSTDTQYF.

This clonotype was observed a handful of times. V usage is TRBV4-2 and J usage is TRBJ2-3; the D gene is possibly TRBD2 (5 bases). The V gene's germline CDR1 is LGHNA and CDR2 YNFKEQ. CDR3 length equals 13 residues. Trimming took off 1 base at V and 6 bases at J, with 8 bases between the two ends. The CDR3 DNA follows: TGTGCCAGCAGCCAAGGAAAGCGGGATACGCAGTATTTT. It specifies CASSQGKRDTQYF.

CDR3 sequence (DNA): TGCAGTGCTAGAGATTTAGCAGGGGAAGGGAATGAGCAGTTCTTC. Amino acids: CSARDLAGEGNEQFF. The V call is TRBV20-1, the J call TRBJ2-1; TRBD1 is a possible D gene (6 bases). The ends were cut back, 0 bases at V and 7 bases at J, with 16 bases in the middle. The germline V gene encodes CDR1 DFQATT and CDR2 SNEGSKA (reference sequence). This CDR3 contains 15 residues.

This chain joins TRBV28 and TRBJ1-4; maybe TRBD1 (5 bases). Looked up from germline, CDR1 is MDHEN and CDR2 is SYDVKM. This CDR3 is 15 amino acids long. V was cut by 6 bases and J by 4 bases, with 15 bases left in between. The CDR3 region is CASRLSGPLNEKLFF. In nucleotides, the CDR3 is TGTGCCAGCAGGCTATCGGGACCCCTTAATGAAAAACTGTTTTTT.

This chain connects TRBV4-3 to TRBJ2-3; 12 positions match TRBD2. CDR3 length: 17 residues. Trimming cost V 0 bases and J 2 bases; bases outside gene matches: 3. The germline V gene has CDR1 LGHNA and CDR2 YSLEER. The CDR3 reads CASSQEGLAGITDTQYF. CDR3 coding DNA: TGCGCCAGCAGCCAAGAAGGACTAGCGGGGATCACAGATACGCAGTATTTT.

J is TRBJ1-4 and V is TRBV2, with D uncertain. V lost 6 bases to trimming and J lost 8 bases, with 13 bases between them. The CDR3 consists of 13 residues. The germline V gene encodes CDR1 SNHLY and CDR2 FYNNEI. CDR3 nucleotides: TGTGCCAGCAGCGCGGCTTGGATCGAAAAACTGTTTTTT. Encoded protein: CASSAAWIEKLFF.

In DNA form, the CDR3 reads TGCAGTGCTTACCTCGGAACTCATTCCTACAATGAGCAGTTCTTC. The encoded protein is CSAYLGTHSYNEQFF. The genes are TRBV20-1 and TRBJ2-1; D unclear. This CDR3 comprises 15 residues. Trimming took off 5 bases at V and 1 base at J, with 15 bases between the two ends. Germline loops: CDR1 DFQATT, CDR2 SNEGSKA (reference sequence).

The chain recombines TRBV4-1 with TRBJ1-4, with TRBD1 matching 7 bases. In germline, CDR1 is MGHRA, CDR2 YSYEKL. This CDR3 is 16 amino acids long. J lost 5 bases, V lost 1 base, and 7 bases had no gene match. The CDR3 sequence: CASSQAPGQQNEKLFF. The CDR3 DNA follows: TGCGCCAGCAGCCAAGCGCCGGGACAGCAAAATGAAAAACTGTTTTTT.

The J gene is TRBJ2-7, the V gene TRBV20-1, with 9 bases matching TRBD1. With 1 base clipped from V and 7 bases from J, the junction kept 11 bases outside the gene matches. CDR1 and CDR2 (germline): DFQATT, SNEGSKA (reference sequence). CDR3 length: 15 amino acids. This CDR3 reads CSARARDRVMGEQYF. In DNA, the CDR3 is TGCAGTGCTAGAGCCAGGGACAGGGTAATGGGGGAGCAGTACTTC.

This sequence joins TRBV4-1 and TRBJ1-5; TRBD1 is a possible D gene (6 bases). Germline loops: CDR1 MGHRA, CDR2 YSYEKL. Trimming removed 6 bases at V and 0 bases at J, with 15 bases between. The CDR3 covers 16 residues. DNA for the CDR3: TGCGCCAGCAGTCATAGGGGGACGGATAGCAATCAGCCCCAGCATTTT. Translation gives CASSHRGTDSNQPQHF.

This chain connects TRBV12-3 or TRBV12-4 to TRBJ2-1, with D possibly TRBD1 on 6 matching bases. There are 15 residues in the CDR3. V lost 6 bases, J lost 0 bases, and 12 bases lay in between. The CDR3 DNA is TGTGCCAGCAGCAACGACAGGCCCTCCTACAATGAGCAGTTCTTC. The encoded protein is CASSNDRPSYNEQFF.

V is TRBV7-9 and J is TRBJ2-1; D possibly corresponds to TRBD2 (5 bases). The CDR3 has 14 amino acids. Germline V CDR1 and CDR2: SEHNR, FQNEAQ (reference sequence). With 7 bases removed from V and 5 bases from J, the gap between germline ends came to 15 bases. CDR3 in DNA: TGTGCCAGCATCCAACTGAGGGCGAACAATGAGCAGTTCTTC. This codes for CASIQLRANNEQFF.

Comment on this clonotype: One end of the junction varies from germline; a read error may be responsible. The chain joins TRBV4-3 to TRBJ2-3; D is undetermined. This CDR3 has 12 amino acids. From germline, CDR1 is LGHNA and CDR2 YSLEER. CDR3: CASGQNLDTQYF. CDR3 nucleotides: TGCGCCAGCGGCCAGAACCTAGATACGCAGTATTTT.

The chain recombines TRBV20-1 with TRBJ2-3, with 9 bases that match TRBD2. CDR3 size: 17 residues. J was trimmed by 4 bases and V by 1 base; bases with no gene match: 12. CDR1 DFQATT and CDR2 SNEGSKA come from the germline V gene (reference sequence). The CDR3 sequence: CSARVGLAGRVADTQYF. CDR3 sequence (DNA): TGCAGTGCTAGAGTGGGTCTAGCGGGAAGGGTCGCAGATACGCAGTATTTT.

The rearrangement uses TRBV7-6 and TRBJ2-7; unclear D gene. CDR1 and CDR2 from the germline V gene are SGHVS and FNYEAQ. CDR3 length: 14 residues. V lost 11 bases and J 0 bases, leaving 17 bases between the germline ends. The CDR3 loop reads CAGTSMASSYEQYF. In DNA, the CDR3 is TGTGCCGGCACTTCAATGGCGAGCTCCTACGAGCAGTACTTC.

This clonotype was detected a few times. V and J are TRBV12-3 or TRBV12-4 and TRBJ1-2, with 7 bases aligning to TRBD1. The CDR3 is made up of 14 amino acids. Germline trimming cut 5 bases from V and 8 bases from J; bases unmatched to any gene: 11. The CDR3 loop reads CASSPTGQPWGYTF. The CDR3 bases are TGTGCCAGCAGTCCTACGGGACAGCCCTGGGGCTACACCTTC.

The J gene is TRBJ2-1, the V gene TRBV15; TRBD2 might be the D (5 bases). This CDR3 has 16 residues. V was pared by 0 bases and J by 5 bases, with 14 bases between. Germline V CDR1 and CDR2: LNHNV, YYDKDF (reference sequence). The CDR3 coding sequence is TGTGCCACCAGCAGAGAGGGGTCTAGCAGCGACAATGAGCAGTTCTTC. Amino acid sequence: CATSREGSSSDNEQFF.

This rearrangement joins TRBV7-8 to TRBJ2-7, with 9 bases identical to TRBD1. Trimming at V came to 5 bases and at J to 2 bases, leaving 7 bases not matched to a gene. Germline CDR1 SGHVS, CDR2 FQNEAQ. There are 15 residues in the CDR3. The CDR3 nucleotides read TGTGCCAGCAGCCCGGGACAGGGATATACCTACGAGCAGTACTTC. Amino acids: CASSPGQGYTYEQYF.